This T cell receptor beta chain was documented in a study of early T cells in non-severe SARS-CoV-2 infection. TCRdb re-called the 5' RACE reads through MiXCR, storing one row per CDR3 protein. The sample carries about 48,000 distinct CDR3 sequences, approximately 5.9% recorded once. This clonotype appeared many times. The germline V and J ends were trimmed by 5 bases and 0 bases, with 8 bases remaining between them. The CDR3 extends over 13 amino acids. Germline CDR1 is DFQATT and CDR2 is SNEGSKA (reference sequence). The source of this sequence is an adult who was a healthcare worker with PCR-confirmed SARS-CoV-2 infection or an uninfected control (not recorded which). The sequencing used whole blood, collected at baseline. The V call is TRBV20-1, the J call TRBJ1-3; D is undetermined. The CDR3 loop is CSAEAVSGNTIYF. The CDR3 region has the DNA TGCAGTGCTGAGGCCGTCTCTGGAAACACCATATATTTT.